This is a list of T cell receptor beta chains from one sample in a study of blood T cell repertoires in COVID-19. Generated by immunoSEQ multiplex PCR, the TCRdb table keeps only in-frame clones and is missing some. The table lists 150,000 to 200,000 clones, just under 85% of them singletons. The sequenced sample was peripheral blood. These receptors originate from a woman at least 80 years old with acute or convalescent COVID-19. CDR3s include the opening cysteine and the closing phenylalanine or tryptophan. The D gene is left open where the match is weak. Part of the rows lack a size; the others show once, few, many or a class for expanded clones.

TRBV12-5	TRBJ2-2	TRBD2	.	TGTGCTAGTGGTATCGGGACTAGCGGAACCACCGGGGAGCTGTTTTTT	CASGIGTSGTTGELFF
TRBV11-3	TRBJ2-7	.	.	TGTGCCAGCAGCTTAGCCGAGGAGTACGAGCAGTACTTC	CASSLAEEYEQYF
TRBV15	TRBJ2-2	.	.	TGTGCCACCAGCAGAACGACGGGGTACGGGACCGGGGAGCTGTTTTTT	CATSRTTGYGTGELFF
TRBV6-6	TRBJ1-1	.	once	TGTGCCAGCAGTTACTCCAGTGACACTGAAGCTTTCTTT	CASSYSSDTEAFF
TRBV18	TRBJ1-1	.	.	TGTGCCAGCTCATCAATAATAGGGGGCACTGAAGCTTTCTTT	CASSSIIGGTEAFF
TRBV18	TRBJ1-4	TRBD1	.	TGTGCCAGCTCACCTCCCGGACAGGGAGGTGAAAAACTGTTTTTT	CASSPPGQGGEKLFF
TRBV2	TRBJ2-1	TRBD1	.	TGTGCCAGCAGTGACGCGACAGGGGATGGGGAGCAGTTCTTC	CASSDATGDGEQFF
TRBV29-1	TRBJ2-3	.	.	TGCAGCGGGGAGGGGGGGGATCCCACAGATACGCAGTATTTT	CSGEGGDPTDTQYF
TRBV28	TRBJ1-1	.	.	TGTGCCAGCAGTTTCCCAGGGAACTACATGAACACTGAAGCTTTCTTT	CASSFPGNYMNTEAFF
TRBV7-9	TRBJ1-1	.	.	TGTGCCAGCAGCTTAGCTCAGGGCGGTGGGACTGAAGCTTTCTTT	CASSLAQGGGTEAFF
TRBV28	TRBJ2-4	.	.	TGTGCCAGCAGTTTATCCGGGAGCCAAAACATTCAGTACTTC	CASSLSGSQNIQYF
TRBV27	TRBJ2-7	TRBD2	.	TGTGCCAGCACTACCGGACTAGCGGGAAAGTACGAGCAGTACTTC	CASTTGLAGKYEQYF
TRBV3-1/TRBV3-2	TRBJ2-3	TRBD2	.	TGTGCCAGCAGCCAAGGACTAGCGGGAAATACAGATACGCAGTATTTT	CASSQGLAGNTDTQYF
TRBV3-1/TRBV3-2	TRBJ2-6	TRBD1	.	TGTGCCAGCAGCCAAGCCGGCAGACAGGGGCCTGGGGCCAACGTCCTGACTTTC	CASSQAGRQGPGANVLTF
TRBV2	TRBJ2-1	TRBD1	.	TGTGCCAGCAGTATACAGGGGTCCTACAATGAGCAGTTCTTC	CASSIQGSYNEQFF
TRBV6-4	TRBJ1-5	.	.	TGTGCCAGCAGCCGCGACCTCGAGGCGCCCCAGCATTTT	CASSRDLEAPQHF
TRBV4-1	TRBJ2-7	TRBD1	.	TGCGCCAGCAGCCAGGGACAGGCGTACGAGCAGTACTTC	CASSQGQAYEQYF
TRBV27	TRBJ2-7	TRBD2	.	TGTGCCAGCGGAACAGCGGGAGGGAGTTACGAGCAGTACTTC	CASGTAGGSYEQYF
TRBV24-1	TRBJ2-1	TRBD1	.	TGTGCCACCAGTGACCGGACAGGGGGCCTGGATGAGCAGTTCTTC	CATSDRTGGLDEQFF
TRBV6-1	TRBJ1-5	TRBD1	.	TGTGCCAGCAGTGTAACAGGGGGCTTCGTCAATCAGCCCCAGCATTTT	CASSVTGGFVNQPQHF
TRBV19	TRBJ2-7	.	.	TGTGCCAGTAGTACGGCCGGGACTGTAACCTACGAGCAGTACTTC	CASSTAGTVTYEQYF
TRBV18	TRBJ2-3	.	.	TGTGCCAGCTCGTCGGGAGACACAGATACGCAGTATTTT	CASSSGDTDTQYF
TRBV7-8	TRBJ1-1	TRBD1	.	TGTGCCAGCAGCACAAGGACAGGGGGCCTCACTGAAGCTTTCTTT	CASSTRTGGLTEAFF
TRBV5-8	TRBJ1-1	.	.	TGTGCCAGCAGCTTGGTCAGGGCTAGTGAAGCTTTCTTT	CASSLVRASEAFF
TRBV3-1/TRBV3-2	TRBJ1-2	TRBD1	.	TGTGCCAGCAGCCAAGGACGACTAAAGGACAGGGACCAAACTAACTATGGCTACACCTTC	CASSQGRLKDRDQTNYGYTF
TRBV7-9	TRBJ2-5	.	.	TGTGCCAGCAGCTTAGAAGGCCAGGGGATCCAAGAGACCCAGTACTTC	CASSLEGQGIQETQYF
TRBV10-3	TRBJ2-5	TRBD2	.	TGTGCCATTGGACTAGCGGGAGACGGAGAGACCCAGTACTTC	CAIGLAGDGETQYF
TRBV25-1	TRBJ2-5	.	.	TGTGCCAGCAGTGGACAGGGACTGGAGACCCAGTACTTC	CASSGQGLETQYF
TRBV6-1	TRBJ1-2	.	.	TGTGCCAGCAGTGAAGCGGGGCGGCAGGGGAACTATGGCTACACCTTC	CASSEAGRQGNYGYTF
TRBV5-1	TRBJ2-5	.	.	TGCGCCAGCAGCTTGGTTCCGGGGGAGAACCAGTACTTC	CASSLVPGENQYF
TRBV27	TRBJ1-1	.	.	TGTGCCAGCAGTTTATCTCGGGTTTCTGAAGCTTTCTTT	CASSLSRVSEAFF
TRBV4-2	TRBJ1-4	TRBD1	few	TGTGCCAGCAGCCAAGAGGGACAGGCGGGGGAAAAACTGTTTTTT	CASSQEGQAGEKLFF
TRBV20-1	TRBJ2-1	TRBD2	.	TGCAGTGCTAGTCTAGCGGGATCCTACAATGAGCAGTTCTTC	CSASLAGSYNEQFF
TRBV5-4	TRBJ1-2	.	.	TGTGCCAGCAGCTACCAGGCCGGCTCTAACTATGGCTACACCTTC	CASSYQAGSNYGYTF
TRBV9	TRBJ2-6	TRBD1	.	TGTGCCAGCAGCGGATACAGGGGTTCTGGGGCCAACGTCCTGACTTTC	CASSGYRGSGANVLTF
TRBV19	TRBJ2-7	TRBD1	.	TGTGCCAGTAGTATAGTGGACAGGGGGATCTACGAGCAGTACTTC	CASSIVDRGIYEQYF
TRBV7-2	TRBJ1-1	.	.	TGTGCCAGCAGCTCCTCCTACGGGGACACTGAAGCTTTCTTT	CASSSSYGDTEAFF